The clone carrying this T cell receptor beta chain was counted ten times or more. The V end lost 1 base, the J end lost 4 bases, and 11 bases lay between the germline ends. Per germline, CDR1 SGHTA and CDR2 FQGNSA. The CDR3 sequence is 14 residues long. Around 0.5 ug RNA was reverse transcribed with alpha and beta constant-region primers. Each of the alpha and beta chains got its own library through chain-specific third strand synthesis with indices. Ligation attached cDNA to a 5' RACE adapter that carried a random hexamer and SP2 site. TCRdb re-called the 5' RACE reads through MiXCR, storing one row per CDR3 protein. In the table there are about 18,000 distinct CDR3 sequences, under 9.5% of which are singletons. The sample comes from a study of HIV-infected patients and healthy controls. Roughly three months, about 14 weeks, into antiretroviral therapy, follow-up blood was collected. All unsorted peripheral T cells were captured because whole blood was used without fractionation.

The sequence was collected from an adult with HIV infection. The chain has TRBV7-2 and TRBJ2-7; D is undetermined. This specimen consisted of blood, obtained during antiretroviral therapy. The chain's CDR3 is CASSLVLGDYEQYF. CDR3 sequence (DNA): TGTGCCAGCAGCTTAGTTCTGGGCGATTACGAGCAGTACTTC.